The 11 T cell receptor beta chains in this list originate from one sample, sequenced in a study of CD8 T cells in ankylosing spondylitis. TCRdb reprocessed the 5' RACE reads with MiXCR, giving one entry per CDR3 protein. Here the sample spans over 75,000 distinct CDR3 sequences, roughly 10% being singletons. The sequenced sample was blood, either unsorted or a sorted T cell fraction (not recorded which). Receptor source: a male donor with ankylosing spondylitis or in good health (not recorded which).

Points on this clonotype: A read error may be the cause here, since a much bigger clone is one base away. The V gene is TRBV12-3 or TRBV12-4, the J gene TRBJ2-2, with D possibly being TRBD2 (5 bases). The CDR3 spans 17 residues. CDR3 protein: CASRPALVSRNTGEPFF. CDR3 nucleotide sequence: TGTGCCAGCAGGCCCGCCCTGGTCTCGCGGAACACCGGGGAGCCGTTTTTT.

This clonotype was seen only a few times. The rearrangement joins TRBV10-3 to TRBJ2-3, with 10 bases fitting TRBD2. The ends lost 9 bases at V and 0 bases at J; junction bases unmatched: 0. This CDR3 is 13 amino acids long. Germline CDR1 reads ENHRY; CDR2 reads SYGVKD. CDR3 nucleotide sequence: TGTGCCATTAGCGGGGGGAGCACAGATACGCAGTATTTT. Its protein is CAISGGSTDTQYF.

This clonotype was recorded at least ten times. The chain recombines TRBV19 with TRBJ1-1; D not resolved. Looked up from germline, CDR1 is LNHDA and CDR2 is SQIVND (reference sequence). V lost 0 bases and J 12 bases, leaving 14 bases between the germline ends. The CDR3 length is 13 residues. In DNA form, the CDR3 reads TGTGCCAGTAGTATAGATGGGCAACGGGTAACTTTCTTT. Protein sequence: CASSIDGQRVTFF. Complete variable domain (other parts from reference TRBV19 and TRBJ1-1): DGGITQSPKYLFRKEGQNVTLSCEQNLNHDAMYWYRQDPGQGLRLIYYSQIVNDFQKGDIAEGYSVSREKKESFPLTVTSAQKNPTAFYLCASSIDGQRVTFFGQGTRLTVV.

Many counts were recorded for this clonotype. The V and J genes are TRBV2 and TRBJ1-5, with 9 bases matching TRBD1. The CDR3 covers 15 residues. The ends lost 6 bases at V and 5 bases at J; junction bases unmatched: 8. Germline loops: CDR1 SNHLY, CDR2 FYNNEI. The CDR3 protein is CASSWTGEADQPQHF. The CDR3 nucleotides read TGTGCCAGCAGCTGGACAGGGGAGGCAGATCAGCCCCAGCATTTT.

The V and J genes are TRBV24-1 and TRBJ2-1, with 9 nucleotides matching TRBD2. Germline lookup yields CDR1 KGHDR and CDR2 SFDVKD. The trim removed 0 bases at V and 7 bases at J, leaving 6 bases unmatched. This CDR3 region has 16 residues. The CDR3: CATSDLASGDPNEQFF. CDR3 sequence (DNA): TGTGCCACCAGTGATTTGGCTAGCGGGGATCCGAATGAGCAGTTCTTC.

This chain uses TRBV3-1 with TRBJ2-7; possibly TRBD1 for D (5 bases). This CDR3 comprises 14 residues. Germline V gene lookup returns CDR1 LGHDT and CDR2 YNNKEL (reference sequence). Trimming removed 6 bases from V and 2 bases from J, with 14 bases in between. The CDR3 coding sequence is TGTGCCAGCAGTCCCCTCCGCAGGGCCTACGAGCAGTACTTC. Protein: CASSPLRRAYEQYF.

This clonotype was detected ten times or more. The V call is TRBV19, the J call TRBJ1-5; D unresolved. The CDR3 spans 12 residues. The germline V and J ends were trimmed by 5 bases and 5 bases, with 7 bases remaining between them. CDR1 and CDR2 from the germline V gene are LNHDA and SQIVND (reference sequence). The CDR3 reads CASSGEDQPQHF. In DNA form, the CDR3 reads TGTGCCAGTAGTGGAGAGGATCAGCCCCAGCATTTT.

This clonotype was counted ten times or more. The chain combines TRBV5-4 with TRBJ1-5; D remains unclear. Germline assignment: CDR1 SGHNT and CDR2 YYREEE (reference sequence). V lost 3 bases and J 3 bases, leaving 13 bases between the germline ends. The CDR3 loop spans 15 amino acids. In DNA, the CDR3 is TGTGCCAGCAGCTCCGGAGCAGGTGCCAATCAGCCCCAGCATTTT. Protein product: CASSSGAGANQPQHF.

This clonotype was seen repeatedly, ten times or more. This chain joins TRBV7-2 and TRBJ2-7; D possibly corresponds to TRBD1 (6 bases). The ends were cut back, 7 bases at V and 0 bases at J, with 13 bases in the middle. CDR3 length: 14 residues. Germline values: CDR1 SGHTA, CDR2 FQGNSA. CDR3 nucleotides: TGTGCCAGCACTCCAGGGGTTAGCTCCTACGAGCAGTACTTC. Translation gives CASTPGVSSYEQYF.

This clonotype was recorded many times. This rearrangement joins TRBV27 to TRBJ2-7, with 7 nucleotides matching TRBD2. CDR1 is MNHEY and CDR2 is SMNVEV in the germline V gene (reference sequence). CDR3 length equals 17 residues. V lost 0 bases to trimming and J lost 0 bases; unmatched junction nucleotides: 8. CDR3 nucleotide sequence: TGTGCCAGCAGTTTATCTGGGGGGGGTCTCAGCTCCTACGAGCAGTACTTC. Translation gives CASSLSGGGLSSYEQYF.

This clonotype was seen more than once but under ten times. The chain is built from TRBV10-3 and TRBJ1-5; 9 bases map to TRBD1. The CDR3 spans 19 residues. Trimming took 8 bases from V and 1 from J; bases not matched to a gene: 18. The germline V gene has CDR1 ENHRY and CDR2 SYGVKD. CDR3 region: CAICPNPGQGLGSNQPQHF. CDR3 coding DNA: TGTGCCATCTGTCCGAATCCGGGACAGGGCTTAGGAAGCAATCAGCCCCAGCATTTT.